This is a list of T cell receptor beta chains from one sample in a study of blood T cell repertoires in COVID-19. Generated by immunoSEQ multiplex PCR, the TCRdb table keeps only in-frame clones and is missing some. The table lists around 250,000 clones, about 86% of them singletons. Sequenced input: peripheral blood. These receptors were collected from a man aged 60-69 years with acute or convalescent COVID-19. The CDR3 runs from the conserved cysteine through the conserved F or W.

V gene: TRBV19; J gene: TRBJ1-5; CDR3 protein: CASSILVRDQPQHF
V gene: TRBV9; J gene: TRBJ1-3; CDR3 protein: CASSVRGGRGNTIYF
V gene: TRBV6-5; J gene: TRBJ1-5; CDR3 protein: CASVPGLRNQPQHF
V gene: TRBV6-6; J gene: TRBJ2-7; CDR3 protein: CASSPRQGFHEQYF
V gene: TRBV12-5; J gene: TRBJ1-6; CDR3 protein: CASGLVLRGRKTPLHF
V gene: TRBV30; J gene: TRBJ2-7; CDR3 protein: CAWGGTGHGDEQYF
V gene: TRBV30; J gene: TRBJ1-5; CDR3 protein: CAWSVQAGLGNQPQHF
V gene: TRBV5-8; J gene: TRBJ1-1; CDR3 protein: CASTLEAGAEFAFF
V gene: TRBV29-1; J gene: TRBJ2-1; CDR3 protein: CSVVGTGGAGYNEQFF
V gene: TRBV6-4; J gene: TRBJ2-1; CDR3 protein: CASSDGQGGNEQFF
V gene: TRBV14; J gene: TRBJ1-1; CDR3 protein: CASSPGLNTEAFF